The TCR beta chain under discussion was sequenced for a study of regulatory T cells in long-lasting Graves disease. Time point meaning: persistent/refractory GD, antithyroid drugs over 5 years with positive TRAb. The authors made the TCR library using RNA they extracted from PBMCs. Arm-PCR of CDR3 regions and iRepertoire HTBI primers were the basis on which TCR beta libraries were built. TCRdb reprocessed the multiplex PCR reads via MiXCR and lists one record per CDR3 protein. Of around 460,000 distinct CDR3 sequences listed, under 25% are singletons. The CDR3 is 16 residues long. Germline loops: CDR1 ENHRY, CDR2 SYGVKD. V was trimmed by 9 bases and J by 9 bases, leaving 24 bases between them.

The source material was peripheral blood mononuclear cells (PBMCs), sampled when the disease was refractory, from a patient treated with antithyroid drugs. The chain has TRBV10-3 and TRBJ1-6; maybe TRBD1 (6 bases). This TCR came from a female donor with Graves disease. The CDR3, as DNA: TGTGCCATTGGGGGTGGAACAGGGCAAGATCGTTCACCCCTCCACTTT. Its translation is CAIGGGTGQDRSPLHF.